The 12 T cell receptor beta chains reported below all come from one sample, sequenced in a study of response to subunit inactivated influenza vaccine. TCRdb processed the RT-PCR reads anew with MiXCR; each CDR3 protein has one entry. The repertoire holds approximately 570,000 distinct CDR3 sequences, with roughly 8.2% as singletons. The sequencing used PBMCs from blood, collected around 2 years after vaccination. These receptors were collected from a man in his fifties or sixties who received an inactivated influenza vaccine.

At least ten counts were recorded for this clonotype. The V gene is TRBV27, the J gene TRBJ2-3, with D unresolved. The V end was cut by 3 bases, the J end by 2 bases, with 12 bases between. CDR1 and CDR2 from the germline V gene are MNHEY and SMNVEV (reference sequence). The CDR3 covers 15 residues. Here the CDR3 DNA reads TGTGCCAGCAGTTTTCTTAATAGTATCACAGATACGCAGTATTTT. Translation: CASSFLNSITDTQYF.

This clonotype was seen ten or more times. This chain joins TRBV20-1 and TRBJ2-7; the D is unclear. The germline V gene encodes CDR1 DFQATT and CDR2 SNEGSKA (reference sequence). V was trimmed by 6 bases and J by 3 bases, leaving 18 bases between them. The length of the CDR3 is 14 residues. CDR3 loop: CSAAPLDMSYEQYF. The CDR3 region has the DNA TGCAGTGCCGCCCCGCTAGACATGAGCTACGAGCAGTACTTC.

The genes are TRBV28 and TRBJ1-5, with D uncertain. The CDR3 contains 15 residues. Germline values: CDR1 MDHEN, CDR2 SYDVKM. Trimming removed 5 bases at V and 0 bases at J, with 11 bases between. As DNA, the CDR3 is TGTGCCAGCAGTCCCTTACAGCATAGCAATCAGCCCCAGCATTTT. It encodes CASSPLQHSNQPQHF.

This clonotype was found many times. This chain's CDR3 is CASSPGSNTEAFF. The CDR3 DNA reads TGTGCCAGCAGTCCGGGGTCGAACACTGAAGCTTTCTTT. The chain joins TRBV6-1 to TRBJ1-1; no clear D. Germline V gene data show CDR1 as MNHNS and CDR2 as SASEGT. Trimming cost V 5 bases and J 1 base, with 8 bases left between them. The CDR3 consists of 13 residues.

The chain uses TRBV12-3 or TRBV12-4 and TRBJ2-1; perhaps TRBD1 as D (6 bases). Deletions cut 5 bases from V and 5 bases from J, with 16 bases between. CDR3 length: 15 amino acids. In nucleotides, the CDR3 is TGTGCCAGCAGTCCCCGACAGGCCTCAAACAATGAGCAGTTCTTC. This gives the protein CASSPRQASNNEQFF.

This clonotype was picked up many times. The genes are TRBV20-1 and TRBJ2-1, with D unclear. Germline V lookup: CDR1 DFQATT, CDR2 SNEGSKA (reference sequence). The CDR3 totals 16 residues. The germline V and J ends were trimmed by 2 bases and 1 base, with 15 bases remaining between them. The CDR3 sequence is CSARPRTRRSYNEQFF. In DNA form, the CDR3 reads TGCAGTGCTAGACCAAGGACCCGTAGATCCTACAATGAGCAGTTCTTC.

This clonotype turned up a few times. V gene TRBV7-8 combines with J gene TRBJ2-1, with D possibly matching TRBD2 (5 bases). The germline CDR1 and CDR2 sequences are SGHVS and FQNEAQ. With 1 base removed from V and 4 bases from J, the gap between germline ends came to 11 bases. The CDR3 has 15 residues. In DNA form, the CDR3 reads TGTGCCAGCAGCTTAGGGGGAGACCATTACAATGAGCAGTTCTTC. Translating it yields CASSLGGDHYNEQFF.

This clonotype was recorded many times. This chain connects TRBV29-1 to TRBJ2-5; D is possibly TRBD1 or TRBD2 (5 bases each). CDR1 is SQVTM, CDR2 ANQGSEA, per germline. V was trimmed by 3 bases and J by 7 bases, leaving 9 bases between them. The CDR3 extends over 11 amino acids. The CDR3 loop reads CSVDEGSTQYF. The CDR3 DNA is TGCAGCGTTGATGAGGGGTCGACCCAGTACTTC. The variable domain in full, with the rest retrieved from reference TRBV29-1 and TRBJ2-5, is SAVISQKPSRDICQRGTSLTIQCQVDSQVTMMFWYRQQPGQSLTLIATANQGSEATYESGFVIDKFPISRPNLTFSTLTVSNMSPEDSSIYLCSVDEGSTQYFGPGTRLLVL.

This clonotype occurred many times. V usage is TRBV28 and J usage is TRBJ1-5, with D maybe TRBD1 (5 bases). The CDR3 is 19 amino acids. V was clipped by 3 bases and J by 2 bases, with 23 bases between them. CDR1 is MDHEN, CDR2 SYDVKM, per germline. Written as DNA, the CDR3 is TGTGCCAGCAGTTTTATGGCTACCAAGGGGAGGTGGGGCAATCAGCCCCAGCATTTT. Protein sequence: CASSFMATKGRWGNQPQHF. The complete variable domain, with remaining parts taken from reference TRBV28 and TRBJ1-5, reads DVKVTQSSRYLVKRTGEKVFLECVQDMDHENMFWYRQDPGLGLRLIYFSYDVKMKEKGDIPEGYSVSREKKERFSLILESASTNQTSMYLCASSFMATKGRWGNQPQHFGDGTRLSIL.

This clonotype came up many times. The chain couples TRBV20-1 to TRBJ2-3, with 11 bases that match TRBD2. Germline CDR1 is DFQATT and CDR2 is SNEGSKA (reference sequence). The CDR3 consists of 20 residues. After removal of 0 bases from V and 1 base from J, the junction contained 15 bases not matched to a gene. This CDR3 is CSARDHQGLNSGGGTDTQYF. Written as DNA, the CDR3 is TGCAGTGCTAGAGATCATCAGGGGCTCAATAGCGGGGGGGGCACAGATACGCAGTATTTT.

This clonotype was detected ten times or more. CDR3: CASSVQTGQGYNEQFF. The CDR3, as DNA: TGCGCCAGCAGCGTCCAAACGGGACAGGGATACAATGAGCAGTTCTTC. The chain links TRBV5-1 to TRBJ2-1; 9 bases are a match to TRBD1. Germline V gives CDR1 SGHRS, CDR2 YFSETQ. There are 16 residues in the CDR3. Trimming cost V 4 bases and J 4 bases; bases outside gene matches: 9.

This clonotype showed up many times. The genes are TRBV7-8 and TRBJ1-5, with D possibly matching TRBD1 (5 bases). V was shortened by 2 bases and J by 6 bases, with 14 bases between the two germline ends. Germline CDR1 and CDR2: SGHVS and FQNEAQ. CDR3 size: 15 residues. DNA of the CDR3: TGTGCCAGCAGCTTATTAGCAGGGAGGGCTCAGCCCCAGCATTTT. Amino acid sequence: CASSLLAGRAQPQHF. The full variable domain, rest sourced from reference TRBV7-8 and TRBJ1-5, is GAGVSQSPRYKVAKRGQDVALRCDPISGHVSLFWYQQALGQGPEFLTYFQNEAQLDKSGLPSDRFFAERPEGSVSTLKIQRTQQEDSAVYLCASSLLAGRAQPQHFGDGTRLSIL.